A selection of T cell receptor beta chains follows, all from one sample in a study of neoadjuvant anti-PD-1 for oral cavity cancer. Repertoires were generated with immunoSEQ multiplex PCR, while TCRdb's copy carries only in-frame clones and drops some. Of around 6,000 clones listed, roughly three fifths are singletons. The material sequenced was tumor tissue, taken after nivolumab (anti-PD-1) treatment. The receptors derive from a person aged 40 to 85 with oral cavity squamous cell carcinoma. Both conserved end residues are part of each CDR3.

J | V | CDR3
TRBJ1-4 | TRBV11-2 | CASSLGSYRVSNEKLFF
TRBJ2-6 | TRBV27 | CASSFTGGSGANVLTF
TRBJ2-3 | TRBV18 | CASSPGEDTQYF
TRBJ1-1 | TRBV20-1 | CSATEREAFF
TRBJ1-6 | TRBV7-2 | CASSLGVQGTPLHF
TRBJ1-2 | TRBV2 | CASSERPSLVSGYTF
TRBJ2-5 | TRBV5-1 | CASRGTGMKETQYF
TRBJ2-1 | TRBV5-1 | CASSFTGDRGLNEQFF
TRBJ1-1 | TRBV30 | CAWDLRRLANTEAFF
TRBJ1-6 | TRBV9 | CASSVGVRRNSPLHF
TRBJ2-7 | TRBV4-1 | CASSQAGGRDEQYF
TRBJ2-5 | TRBV19 | CASSIGQGLEETQYF
TRBJ2-1 | TRBV7-8 | CASSRQVGSYNEQFF
TRBJ2-1 | TRBV9 | CASSGNEQGFHNEQFF
TRBJ2-7 | TRBV19 | CASSIIPYEQYF
TRBJ2-5 | TRBV5-4 | CASSFGQGRGKETQYF
TRBJ1-4 | TRBV19 | CASSIGRGWIEKLFF
TRBJ2-1 | TRBV6-4 | CASSSIVAGTGVANEQFF
TRBJ2-5 | TRBV10-3 | CAVRIDGEETQYF
TRBJ1-5 | TRBV19 | CASSTQAYNQPQHF
TRBJ2-1 | TRBV5-1 | CASKQGSYNEQFF
TRBJ2-5 | TRBV7-8 | CASSSDRQETQYF
TRBJ1-2 | TRBV5-5 | CASSLQRNYGYTF
TRBJ2-1 | TRBV10-2 | CASSGAGGGYNEQFF
TRBJ2-1 | TRBV5-4 | CASSLVDPQNEQFF
TRBJ2-1 | TRBV7-9 | CASSFGLAGRSYNEQFF
TRBJ1-2 | TRBV10-2 | CASSESALGADGYTF
TRBJ1-2 | TRBV5-1 | CASSLSGADYGYTF
TRBJ1-6 | TRBV6-5 | CASRGTGGISPLHF
TRBJ1-1 | TRBV7-2 | CASSLEIVRGTEAFF
TRBJ1-6 | TRBV14 | CASSLLQGNNSPLHF
TRBJ2-1 | TRBV7-2 | CASSLELARGNEQFF
TRBJ2-7 | TRBV19 | CASSRTSEFSYEQYF
TRBJ1-2 | TRBV4-2 | CASSQDSWTVYGYTF
TRBJ1-2 | TRBV2 | CASRPLATGLRGYTF
TRBJ1-1 | TRBV29-1 | CSVSRATEAFF
TRBJ1-1 | TRBV18 | CASSPYPRGEAFF
TRBJ2-7 | TRBV11-2 | CASNPDRNSYEQYF
TRBJ2-3 | TRBV27 | CASSLGGIYTDTQYF
TRBJ1-2 | TRBV9 | CASSPGRFNYGYTF
TRBJ2-1 | TRBV28 | CASSLQQGYNEQFF
TRBJ1-1 | TRBV30 | CAWGFGQVNTEAFF
TRBJ1-4 | TRBV5-6 | CASSFRDYNEKLFF
TRBJ1-1 | TRBV6-5 | CASRLNTEAFF
TRBJ2-2 | TRBV5-1 | CASSAGLANTGELFF